This TCR beta chain is drawn from a study of tumor-infiltrating lymphocytes in oesophageal squamous cell carcinoma. TCRdb recomputed calls from the PCR reads with MiXCR, one row per CDR3 protein. The top ten hold around 23% of the sample, which has about 25,000 distinct CDR3 sequences, roughly 35% seen once. Many counts were recorded for this clonotype. This sequence was found in a male donor with esophageal squamous cell carcinoma. Sequenced material: esophageal tumor tissue.

Here the CDR3 DNA reads TGTGCAAGTCGCTCACGGCGGGGCCGTTCCTACGAGCAGTACTTC. Translated, it gives CASRSRRGRSYEQYF. The chain employs TRBV12-2 and TRBJ2-7; the tabulated D call, TRBD1, remains unverified against the DNA. TRBV12-2 is a pseudogene. The CDR3 extends over 15 amino acids.